Sample share makes the clone carrying this T cell receptor (beta chain) medium-sized. This CDR3 is built from 15 residues. Trimming took 5 bases from V and 2 from J; bases not matched to a gene: 7. Germline V gene lookup returns CDR1 SEHNR and CDR2 FQNEAQ (reference sequence). In TCRdb, the 5' RACE reads were re-called with MiXCR into one record per CDR3 protein. This repertoire shows approximately 16,000 distinct CDR3 sequences, about 6% found once; its top ten account for roughly 25%. This sample is part of a study of spatial heterogeneity in lung cancer. Time point denoted: blood at routine non-recurrence follow-up after resection. From tumor, nontumor lung or frozen PBMC, whole RNA was taken unsorted for sequencing.

This TCR came from a male donor with early-stage non-small cell lung cancer. Sequencing was performed on PBMCs, taken at follow-up. V is TRBV7-9 and J is TRBJ2-7; 9 nucleotides match TRBD2. CDR3 in DNA: TGTGCCAGCAGCACTACTAGCGGGCCAACCTACGAGCAGTACTTC. The encoded protein is CASSTTSGPTYEQYF.